The 28 T cell receptor beta chains given below trace back to one sample, sequenced in a study of blood T cell repertoires in COVID-19. Measured with immunoSEQ multiplex PCR; TCRdb has only the in-frame clones, and not every one. Here the sample spans some 200,000 clones, about 81% being singletons. Source material: peripheral blood. These receptors all come from a woman aged 70-85 years with COVID-19, enrolled during active disease.

This chain joins TRBV24-1 and TRBJ2-1, with D possibly matching TRBD1 (6 bases). The CDR3 is 14 residues long. V was trimmed by 2 bases and J by 6 bases, leaving 10 bases between them. Germline V lookup: CDR1 KGHDR, CDR2 SFDVKD. The CDR3 sequence is CATSDSLRGNEQFF. The CDR3 nucleotides are TGTGCCACCAGTGATTCCCTCAGGGGCAATGAGCAGTTCTTC.

The rearrangement uses TRBV5-1 and TRBJ2-1; 9 bases agree with TRBD1. The CDR3 is 18 residues long. CDR1 and CDR2 (germline): SGHRS, YFSETQ. The V and J ends lost 2 bases and 3 bases, in that order; junction bases with no gene match: 12. The chain's CDR3 is CASSLGTGLGLGYNEQFF. DNA for the CDR3: TGCGCCAGCAGCTTAGGGACAGGGTTAGGCCTCGGCTACAATGAGCAGTTCTTC. Looking up the rest from reference TRBV5-1 and TRBJ2-1 gives the full variable domain: KAGVTQTPRYLIKTRGQQVTLSCSPISGHRSVSWYQQTPGQGLQFLFEYFSETQRNKGNFPGRFSGRQFSNSRSEMNVSTLELGDSALYLCASSLGTGLGLGYNEQFFGPGTRLTVL.

The chain combines TRBV2 with TRBJ1-5, with D possibly being TRBD1 (5 bases). CDR3 length equals 15 residues. Trimming stripped 3 bases from V and 0 bases from J, with 9 bases between. Germline CDR1 and CDR2: SNHLY and FYNNEI. The CDR3 sequence: CASSDDSYSNQPQHF. Here the CDR3 DNA reads TGTGCCAGCAGTGATGACAGTTATAGCAATCAGCCCCAGCATTTT.

The chain has TRBV9 and TRBJ1-4; weak D call: TRBD1 (6 bases). Germline V gene lookup returns CDR1 SGDLS and CDR2 YYNGEE. Trimming shortened V by 3 bases and J by 7 bases, and 19 bases separated the two germline ends. This CDR3 region has 16 residues. CDR3 coding DNA: TGTGCCAGCAGCGCGCAACCGGGACACCAAACTGAAAAACTGTTTTTT. Encoded protein: CASSAQPGHQTEKLFF.

The rearrangement uses TRBV9 and TRBJ1-2; TRBD1 is a possible D gene (6 bases). Looked up from germline, CDR1 is SGDLS and CDR2 is YYNGEE. V lost 0 bases and J lost 8, with 17 bases in between. CDR3 length: 15 amino acids. CDR3 sequence: CASSVGGQATAGYTF. The CDR3 bases are TGTGCCAGCAGCGTAGGGGGGCAGGCCACCGCCGGCTACACCTTC.

For the CDR3, the DNA is TGCGCCAGCAGCACCGGACTAGCGGAGCAGTATTTT. Protein product: CASSTGLAEQYF. The rearrangement joins TRBV5-1 to TRBJ2-3, with 10 bases matching TRBD2. V was clipped by 4 bases and J by 11 bases; unmatched bases: 4. The CDR3 length is 12 residues. In germline, CDR1 is SGHRS, CDR2 YFSETQ.

V is TRBV11-2 and J is TRBJ2-1, with D possibly being TRBD1 (5 bases). Germline-derived CDR1 and CDR2 are SGHAT and FQNNGV. V was shortened by 1 base and J by 4 bases, with 17 bases between the two germline ends. This CDR3 is built from 17 residues. The CDR3 sequence: CASSLVSGQGAYNEQFF. In nucleotides, the CDR3 is TGTGCCAGCAGCTTAGTAAGTGGGCAGGGCGCGTACAATGAGCAGTTCTTC. Full variable domain (remainder filled in from reference TRBV11-2 and TRBJ2-1): EAGVAQSPRYKIIEKRQSVAFWCNPISGHATLYWYQQILGQGPKLLIQFQNNGVVDDSQLPKDRFSAERLKGVDSTLKIQPAKLEDSAVYLCASSLVSGQGAYNEQFFGPGTRLTVL.

The chain recombines TRBV6-2 or TRBV6-3 with TRBJ2-5; TRBD2 matches 9 bases. Trimming removed 6 bases from V and 5 bases from J; junction bases left unmatched: 16. Germline V gives CDR1 MNHEY, CDR2 SVGEGT. The CDR3 is 17 residues long. CDR3: CASSGGVAGEMRETQYF. CDR3 in DNA: TGTGCCAGCAGCGGGGGAGTAGCGGGAGAAATGCGGGAGACCCAGTACTTC.

This clone showed up just once. This sequence may be a read error, since a much larger clone differs from it by one base. V gene TRBV27 combines with J gene TRBJ2-7; TRBD2 might be the D (6 bases). Germline V gene data show CDR1 as MNHEY and CDR2 as SMNVEV (reference sequence). With 3 bases removed from V and 5 bases from J, the gap between germline ends came to 14 bases. The CDR3 is made up of 14 amino acids. DNA of the CDR3: TGTGCCAGCAGTTTTGGGGCGGGATGGAACGAGCAGTACTTC. Translated, it gives CASSFGAGWNEQYF.

The V and J genes are TRBV9 and TRBJ2-1; TRBD2 aligns across 14 bases. The V segment lost 0 bases and the J segment 7 bases; nucleotides outside the gene matches: 15. From germline, CDR1 is SGDLS and CDR2 YYNGEE. The CDR3 length is 20 residues. The CDR3 is CASSVEGTSGSYPGRNEQFF. CDR3 nucleotide sequence: TGTGCCAGCAGCGTAGAGGGGACTAGCGGGAGTTATCCGGGCCGGAATGAGCAGTTCTTC.

The CDR3 region is CASSSPGQTSYEQYF. The CDR3, as DNA: TGTGCCAGCAGTTCCCCGGGACAGACATCCTACGAGCAGTACTTC. V usage is TRBV28 and J usage is TRBJ2-7; 7 bases map to TRBD1. V gave up 4 bases and J gave up 1 base; unmatched junction bases: 7. This CDR3 has 15 amino acids. Germline V gene lookup returns CDR1 MDHEN and CDR2 SYDVKM.

Remarks on this clone: A read error may explain this, as a much larger clone is one base away. This chain uses TRBV14 with TRBJ2-7; 11 nucleotides line up with TRBD1. This CDR3 region has 14 residues. The trim removed 4 bases at V and 3 bases at J, leaving 2 bases unmatched. The V gene's germline CDR1 is SGHDN and CDR2 FVKESK. The CDR3 nucleotides are TGTGCCAGCAGCCGAGGGACAGGGGGCTACGAGCAGTACTTC. Translating it yields CASSRGTGGYEQYF.

This clone has ten or more counts. The genes are TRBV9 and TRBJ2-2, with unresolved D. This CDR3 spans 15 amino acids. Trimming stripped 1 base from V and 3 bases from J, with 10 bases between. Germline-derived CDR1 and CDR2 are SGDLS and YYNGEE. The CDR3 bases are TGTGCCAGCAGCGTATACGGGTCCCACACCGGGGAGCTGTTTTTT. Residues: CASSVYGSHTGELFF. Complete variable domain (other parts from reference TRBV9 and TRBJ2-2): DSGVTQTPKHLITATGQRVTLRCSPRSGDLSVYWYQQSLDQGLQFLIQYYNGEERAKGNILERFSAQQFPDLHSELNLSSLELGDSALYFCASSVYGSHTGELFFGEGSRLTVL.

This clone was detected a few times. This chain links TRBV7-8 with TRBJ2-3, with TRBD1 identical over 8 bases. Germline loops: CDR1 SGHVS, CDR2 FQNEAQ. V was clipped by 5 bases and J by 1 base; unmatched bases: 8. CDR3 length: 16 residues. This CDR3 is CASSPQGARGTDTQYF. The CDR3 DNA reads as TGTGCCAGCAGCCCCCAGGGGGCGAGGGGCACAGATACGCAGTATTTT.

CDR3 sequence reads: CASTSIRVTEAFF. The CDR3 nucleotides read TGTGCCAGCACGTCAATTCGGGTCACTGAAGCTTTCTTT. V and J are TRBV28 and TRBJ1-1; D call uncertain. The CDR3 loop spans 13 amino acids. Per germline, CDR1 MDHEN and CDR2 SYDVKM. Between the trimmed V and J ends, which lost 7 bases and 4 bases, there was a span of 13 bases.

This sequence joins TRBV18 and TRBJ1-2; TRBD1 matches at 7 bases. CDR1 is KGHSH and CDR2 is LQKENI in the germline V gene. Losses at the gene ends were 4 bases for V and 4 bases for J; bases not matched to a gene: 9. This CDR3 is built from 15 residues. The CDR3 loop reads CASSLDREEIYGYTF. For the CDR3, the DNA is TGTGCCAGCTCACTAGACAGGGAAGAGATCTATGGCTACACCTTC. Complete variable domain (other parts from reference TRBV18 and TRBJ1-2): NAGVMQNPRHLVRRRGQEARLRCSPMKGHSHVYWYRQLPEEGLKFMVYLQKENIIDESGMPKERFSAEFPKEGPSILRIQQVVRGDSAAYFCASSLDREEIYGYTFGSGTRLTVV.

This chain uses TRBV18 with TRBJ1-2; D remains ambiguous. CDR3 length equals 14 residues. CDR1 is KGHSH and CDR2 is LQKENI in the germline V gene. Trimming cost V 2 bases and J 3 bases, with 10 bases left between them. In DNA, the CDR3 is TGTGCCAGCTCACCAGGCAACCGGGACTATGGCTACACCTTC. It codes for CASSPGNRDYGYTF.

The CDR3 DNA is TGTGCCAGCAGTGAAGCGGGGGCCTCCTCTTGGCCCCAGCATTTT. The encoded protein is CASSEAGASSWPQHF. The chain couples TRBV2 to TRBJ1-5; D perhaps matches TRBD1 (6 bases). Germline CDR1 is SNHLY and CDR2 is FYNNEI. The CDR3 spans 15 residues. Between the trimmed V and J ends, which lost 0 bases and 9 bases, there was a span of 15 bases. Full variable domain (missing parts from reference TRBV2 and TRBJ1-5): EPEVTQTPSHQVTQMGQEVILRCVPISNHLYFYWYRQILGQKVEFLVSFYNNEISEKSEIFDDQFSVERPDGSNFTLKIRSTKLEDSAMYFCASSEAGASSWPQHFGDGTRLSIL.

With regard to this clone: Sequence at one end of the junction differs from germline and may be a read error. V gene TRBV28 combines with J gene TRBJ2-3; TRBD2 matches 9 bases. Looked up from germline, CDR1 is MDHEN and CDR2 is SYDVKM. The CDR3 consists of 16 residues. CDR3 nucleotide sequence: TGTGCCAACAGTTTCTGGGGAATCGCGGGGGGGGATACGCAGTATTTT. This encodes CANSFWGIAGGDTQYF.

V is TRBV6-6 and J is TRBJ2-7; TRBD2 matches 8 bases. Germline V gives CDR1 MNHNY, CDR2 SVGAGI (reference sequence). The CDR3 covers 18 residues. Trimming cost V 6 bases and J 1 base; bases outside gene matches: 17. The CDR3 reads CASSRVAGFSVGSYEQYF. The CDR3 DNA reads TGTGCCAGCAGCCGAGTAGCGGGATTCTCAGTGGGATCCTACGAGCAGTACTTC.

V is TRBV28 and J is TRBJ1-2, with 8 bases lining up with TRBD1. The CDR3 consists of 15 residues. Germline assignment: CDR1 MDHEN and CDR2 SYDVKM. J was trimmed by 1 base and V by 6 bases; bases with no gene match: 7. This CDR3 is CASRTTGGLNYGYTF. The CDR3 DNA follows: TGTGCCAGCAGAACAACAGGGGGTCTTAACTATGGCTACACCTTC.

This chain links TRBV18 with TRBJ1-2, with TRBD1 identical over 10 bases. This CDR3 has 15 amino acids. With V trimmed by 3 bases and J by 6 bases, 7 bases remained unmatched. Germline values: CDR1 KGHSH, CDR2 LQKENI. The CDR3 DNA sequence: TGTGCCAGCTCACCCGTCGGGACAGGGGTTAATGGCTACACCTTC. Its protein is CASSPVGTGVNGYTF.

This sequence joins TRBV29-1 and TRBJ1-2; D may be TRBD1 (6 bases). Trimming took 6 bases from V and 8 from J, leaving 10 bases between them. CDR1 is SQVTM, CDR2 ANQGSEA, per germline. The CDR3 is made up of 10 amino acids. DNA of the CDR3: TGCAGCGTACGGACAGACGGCTACACCTTC. This gives the protein CSVRTDGYTF.

This chain connects TRBV27 to TRBJ1-2, with 7 bases aligning to TRBD1. CDR1 is MNHEY and CDR2 is SMNVEV in the germline V gene (reference sequence). The CDR3 extends over 13 amino acids. Trimming took 6 bases from V and 8 from J; bases not matched to a gene: 9. The CDR3 is CASRGDRATGYTF. CDR3 nucleotide sequence: TGTGCCAGCAGGGGCGACAGGGCAACCGGCTACACCTTC.

The chain recombines TRBV5-1 with TRBJ1-3; D may be TRBD1 (6 bases). This CDR3 contains 16 residues. The germline V gene has CDR1 SGHRS and CDR2 YFSETQ. V was cut by 3 bases and J by 1 base, with 14 bases left in between. CDR3 nucleotides: TGCGCCAGCAGCTGGGGGCGTGGGTCTTCTGGAAACACCATATATTTT. Translated, it gives CASSWGRGSSGNTIYF.

This clone has just a few counts. The chain is built from TRBV2 and TRBJ2-1; D perhaps matches TRBD2 (5 bases). Germline CDR1 reads SNHLY; CDR2 reads FYNNEI. V dropped 5 bases and J dropped 6 bases, with 14 bases sitting between them. CDR3 length: 14 amino acids. CDR3 in amino acids: CASSQSRTVNEQFF. As DNA, the CDR3 is TGTGCCAGCAGTCAATCGAGGACTGTCAATGAGCAGTTCTTC.

This clone has a single count. The J gene is TRBJ1-1, the V gene TRBV18; TRBD1 aligns across 10 bases. V trimming: 4 bases; J trimming: 6 bases; junction bases outside the gene matches: 5. The CDR3 consists of 14 residues. Germline V gene data show CDR1 as KGHSH and CDR2 as LQKENI. The CDR3 reads CASSQGTGESEAFF. The CDR3 DNA is TGTGCCAGCTCACAGGGGACAGGGGAATCTGAAGCTTTCTTT.

CDR3: CAWSVGGSSNQPQHF. Here the CDR3 DNA reads TGTGCCTGGAGTGTAGGGGGTTCTAGCAATCAGCCCCAGCATTTT. The genes are TRBV30 and TRBJ1-5; a possible D gene is TRBD1 (6 bases). Germline V gene data show CDR1 as GTSNPN and CDR2 as SVGIG (reference sequence). The CDR3 is 15 residues long. V gave up 0 bases and J gave up 0 bases, with 9 bases separating them. Together with reference TRBV30 and TRBJ1-5, the CDR3 gives the full variable domain: SQTIHQWPATLVQPVGSPLSLECTVEGTSNPNLYWYRQAAGRGLQLLFYSVGIGQISSEVPQNLSASRPQDRQFILSSKKLLLSDSGFYLCAWSVGGSSNQPQHFGDGTRLSIL.